Listed below are T cell receptor beta chains from one sample, sequenced in a study of cytomegalovirus exposure and HLA in healthy donors. Profiling relied on immunoSEQ multiplex PCR, and the TCRdb table lists in-frame clones only, not all of them. Its table records 180,000 or so clones. Material for sequencing was PBMCs. Source of these receptors: a woman between 18 and 29 years old in good health and CMV-seropositive. The CDR3 runs from the conserved cysteine through the conserved F or W. The D gene is left open where the match is weak.

TRBJ1-1,TRBD1,TRBV19,TGTGCCAGTAGTATAGCAGGGGGCAACACTGAAGCTTTCTTT,CASSIAGGNTEAFF
TRBJ1-6,-,TRBV7-2,TGTGCCAGCAGCTTATGGGCCAGTTATTCACCCCTCCACTTT,CASSLWASYSPLHF
TRBJ1-2,-,TRBV5-4,TGTGCCAGCAGCTTGGGGAGGGCGACGGGGTTTCGTGGCTACACCTTC,CASSLGRATGFRGYTF
TRBJ2-7,-,TRBV11-2,TGTGCCAGCAGCTTAGCCGGGTACGAGCAGTACTTC,CASSLAGYEQYF
TRBJ2-1,TRBD2,TRBV5-1,TGCGCCAGCAGCTCGGGACTAGCGGTATACAATGAGCAGTTCTTC,CASSSGLAVYNEQFF
TRBJ1-2,-,TRBV30,TGTGCCTGGAGTGTCACCCAGTTTTCTAACTATGGCTACACCTTC,CAWSVTQFSNYGYTF
TRBJ1-1,-,TRBV2,TGTGCCAGCAGTGTAAAGCTTCTCACGAACACTGAAGCTTTCTTT,CASSVKLLTNTEAFF
TRBJ2-2,TRBD2,TRBV11-3,TGTGCCAGCAGCCTAGCGGGAGGGTCCACCGGGGAGCTGTTTTTT,CASSLAGGSTGELFF
TRBJ2-2,TRBD1,TRBV19,TGTGCCAGTAGTTACGGGACAGCAGACACCGGGGAGCTGTTTTTT,CASSYGTADTGELFF
TRBJ2-2,TRBD2,TRBV27,TGTGCCAGCAGTTTAACTAGCGGGACGGGCGGGGAGCTGTTTTTT,CASSLTSGTGGELFF
TRBJ2-7,TRBD2,TRBV11-3,TGTGCCAGCAGCTTAGATCTCACTAGCGGGGAGCAGTACTTC,CASSLDLTSGEQYF
TRBJ1-5,-,TRBV27,TGTGCCAGCAGTACCCACCTGCGGAGCAATCAGCCCCAGCATTTT,CASSTHLRSNQPQHF
TRBJ2-3,-,TRBV11-3,TGTGCCAGCAGCCGCGAGTCTACTACAGATACGCAGTATTTT,CASSRESTTDTQYF
TRBJ2-7,-,TRBV14,TGTGCCAGCAGCCAAGGAGTTTACTACGAGCAGTACTTC,CASSQGVYYEQYF
TRBJ1-2,-,TRBV19,TGTGCCAGTAGTGAGACAGTATCACACTATGGCTACACCTTC,CASSETVSHYGYTF
TRBJ1-1,TRBD1,TRBV2,TGTGCCAGCATAACAGGGGTCGACACTGAAGCTTTCTTT,CASITGVDTEAFF
TRBJ2-2,-,TRBV4-1,TGCGCCAGCAGCCAAGGAGTAGGTCAGGGGGGTCCCGGGGAGCTGTTTTTT,CASSQGVGQGGPGELFF
TRBJ1-5,TRBD1,TRBV7-8,TGTGCCAGCAGCGGATGGACAGGGTTCTTGAGCAATCAGCCCCAGCATTTT,CASSGWTGFLSNQPQHF
TRBJ1-1,TRBD1,TRBV15,TGTGCCACCAGCAGGGATACAGGGGCTGAAGCTTTCTTT,CATSRDTGAEAFF
TRBJ2-1,TRBD1,TRBV5-1,TGCGCCAGCAGCTGGACAGGGGGCGCCGATTATGAGCAGTTCTTC,CASSWTGGADYEQFF
TRBJ2-7,-,TRBV6-5,TGTGCCAGCAGCCGAGGACAGGGAGGGTACGAGCAGTACTTC,CASSRGQGGYEQYF
TRBJ2-7,-,TRBV5-6,TGTGCCAGCAGCCTGAAGGGTAGCGTCTACAGCTACGAGCAGTACTTC,CASSLKGSVYSYEQYF
TRBJ2-3,TRBD1,TRBV23-1,TGCGCCAGCAGTCAACCGGGACAGGGGGCGGGAGGCACAGATACGCAGTATTTT,CASSQPGQGAGGTDTQYF
TRBJ1-2,-,TRBV7-9,TGTGCCAGCTCCTTCGCAGGGTCCTATGGCTACACCTTC,CASSFAGSYGYTF
TRBJ2-5,TRBD2,TRBV27,TGTGCCAGCAGTTTACTAGCGGGAGCCTTGGAGCAGTACTTC,CASSLLAGALEQYF
TRBJ2-3,TRBD1,TRBV5-5,TGTGCCAGCAGCCAGGACAGGGCGGGGACAGATACGCAGTATTTT,CASSQDRAGTDTQYF
TRBJ1-2,TRBD1,TRBV9,TGTGCCAGCAGCGCCCTCGGGACAGGGTCCTATGGCTACACCTTC,CASSALGTGSYGYTF
TRBJ1-1,-,TRBV30,TGTGCCTTGCAGGATTTGAACACTGAAGCTTTCTTT,CALQDLNTEAFF
TRBJ1-2,-,TRBV6-6,TGTGCCAGCAGCATCCAGACGGGCTATGGCTACACCTTC,CASSIQTGYGYTF
TRBJ1-3,-,TRBV5-4,TGTGCCAGCAGCGCCGGGAATGTGGACTCTGGAAACACCATATATTTT,CASSAGNVDSGNTIYF
TRBJ1-2,TRBD1,TRBV30,TGTGCCTGGAAAATAGAAATAGGGGGCGGGAACTATGGCTACACCTTC,CAWKIEIGGGNYGYTF
TRBJ2-5,-,TRBV30,TGTGCCTGGAGTTCGGGACTCCCAAAACCCACGCCGGGGACCCAGTACTTC,CAWSSGLPKPTPGTQYF
TRBJ2-5,-,TRBV19,TGTGCCAGTAGTGTACCGGGGACAAGCGAGACCCAGTACTTC,CASSVPGTSETQYF
TRBJ1-2,-,TRBV11-2,TGTGCCAGCAGTACAGGGAACTATGGCTACACCTTC,CASSTGNYGYTF
TRBJ2-1,-,TRBV4-3,TGCGCCAGCAGCCAAGCCCATTACAATGAGCAGTTCTTC,CASSQAHYNEQFF
TRBJ2-7,TRBD2,TRBV6-5,TGTGCCAGCAGTTCCATAGCGGGGGCAAGCTCCTACGAGCAGTACTTC,CASSSIAGASSYEQYF
TRBJ1-4,-,TRBV18,TGTGCCAGCTCACAAGGAGGACGGAGGAATGAAAAACTGTTTTTT,CASSQGGRRNEKLFF
TRBJ2-6,TRBD1,TRBV18,TGTGCCAGCTCACCGGGACAGGGGTCTGGGGCCAACGTCCTGACTTTC,CASSPGQGSGANVLTF
TRBJ2-1,TRBD1,TRBV11-2,TGTGCCAGCAGCTCTTACAGGGGCTCCTACAATGAGCAGTTCTTC,CASSSYRGSYNEQFF
TRBJ2-4,TRBD2,TRBV19,TGTGCCAGTAGTACACACAAAAAGCGGGAGCTGGCCAAAAACATTCAGTACTTC,CASSTHKKRELAKNIQYF
TRBJ1-2,-,TRBV2,TGTGCCAGCAGTGAACCCGGGGTAACCTGGGATAACTACACCTTC,CASSEPGVTWDNYTF
TRBJ2-3,TRBD2,TRBV15,TGTGCCACCAGCAGACCCCTACTAGCGGGGTTGGATACGCAGTATTTT,CATSRPLLAGLDTQYF